The 16 T cell receptor beta chains given below trace back to one sample, sequenced in a study of blood T cell repertoires in COVID-19. Sequencing used immunoSEQ multiplex PCR; TCRdb keeps in-frame clones, though not all of them. The data show some 130,000 clones, about 78% seen once. The sequenced material came from peripheral blood. These receptor sequences come from a man aged 55 to 70 who had recovered from COVID-19.

J is TRBJ1-4 and V is TRBV11-1; 7 bases match TRBD1. In germline, CDR1 is SGHAT, CDR2 FQDESV (reference sequence). CDR3 length: 15 residues. V lost 4 bases, J lost 6 bases, and 8 bases stayed unmatched. The CDR3 sequence is CASSSTGKVDEKLFF. The CDR3 nucleotides read TGTGCCAGCAGCTCGACAGGGAAGGTGGATGAAAAACTGTTTTTT.

This rearrangement joins TRBV7-6 to TRBJ2-5, with TRBD2 matching 12 bases. The germline gives CDR1 SGHVS, CDR2 FNYEAQ. Unmatched junction bases numbered 10, after V lost 7 bases and J lost 4 bases. The CDR3 covers 16 residues. The DNA of the CDR3 is TGTGCCAGCACCACTCTAGCGGGAGGGCCCGGAGAGACCCAGTACTTC. Protein: CASTTLAGGPGETQYF.

The V gene is TRBV5-1, the J gene TRBJ2-3; TRBD2 aligns across 7 bases. The CDR3 is 17 residues long. V shed 1 base and J 0 bases; nucleotides not matched to a gene: 8. Germline V CDR1 and CDR2: SGHRS, YFSETQ. CDR3 loop: CASSLRPSGTSTDTQYF. As DNA, the CDR3 is TGCGCCAGCAGCTTGAGGCCTAGCGGAACTAGCACAGATACGCAGTATTTT. The full variable domain, rest sourced from reference TRBV5-1 and TRBJ2-3, is KAGVTQTPRYLIKTRGQQVTLSCSPISGHRSVSWYQQTPGQGLQFLFEYFSETQRNKGNFPGRFSGRQFSNSRSEMNVSTLELGDSALYLCASSLRPSGTSTDTQYFGPGTRLTVL.

V gene TRBV11-2 combines with J gene TRBJ2-6; a weak D match, TRBD2 (7 bases). Germline values: CDR1 SGHAT, CDR2 FQNNGV. The V gene lost 0 bases and the J gene lost 12 bases, with 15 bases spanning the gap. The CDR3 has 15 amino acids. The CDR3 sequence is CASSLDLGGAGVLTF. As DNA, the CDR3 is TGTGCCAGCAGCTTAGATTTGGGGGGGGCCGGCGTCCTGACTTTC.

V is TRBV12-3 or TRBV12-4 and J is TRBJ2-1; no definite D call. This CDR3 contains 13 residues. V was pared by 3 bases and J by 8 bases, with 11 bases between. DNA for the CDR3: TGTGCCAGCAGTTTTGGCTTCGTGGATGAGCAGTTCTTC. It codes for CASSFGFVDEQFF.

The CDR3 here is CASSLEGRVDQPQHF. Here the CDR3 DNA reads TGTGCCAGCAGCTTAGAGGGCAGGGTCGATCAGCCCCAGCATTTT. The rearrangement links TRBV7-2 to TRBJ1-5; D is perhaps TRBD1 (5 bases). This CDR3 contains 15 residues. Germline V CDR1 and CDR2: SGHTA, FQGNSA. With 1 base removed from V and 5 bases from J, the gap between germline ends came to 12 bases.

The rearrangement links TRBV3-1 (or the pseudogene TRBV3-2) to TRBJ1-3; D may be TRBD1 (6 bases). This CDR3 is 15 amino acids long. From germline, CDR1 is LGHDT and CDR2 YNNKEL (reference sequence). V was trimmed by 5 bases and J by 4 bases, leaving 15 bases between them. CDR3 sequence reads: CASSDTTGYGNTIYF. The CDR3 region has the DNA TGTGCCAGCAGCGACACAACAGGGTACGGAAACACCATATATTTT.

The genes are TRBV29-1 and TRBJ1-4; no definite D call. V was cut by 3 bases and J by 8 bases, with 7 bases left in between. Germline values: CDR1 SQVTM, CDR2 ANQGSEA. The CDR3 totals 11 residues. The CDR3 loop reads CSVDRGEKLFF. The CDR3, as DNA: TGCAGCGTTGACCGAGGGGAAAAACTGTTTTTT.

CDR3 coding DNA: TGTGCCACCAGTGACCGGGACTTGGGCCCGTCCAATGAGCAGTTCTTC. Translating it yields CATSDRDLGPSNEQFF. The chain links TRBV24-1 to TRBJ2-1; weak D call: TRBD2 (6 bases). CDR3 length equals 16 residues. V lost 4 bases and J lost 6, with 18 bases in between. The V gene's germline CDR1 is KGHDR and CDR2 SFDVKD.

The table lists this clone with a few counts. The V call is TRBV5-1, the J call TRBJ2-5; 8 bases line up with TRBD1. Germline CDR1 SGHRS, CDR2 YFSETQ. CDR3 length: 14 residues. With V trimmed by 4 bases and J by 1 base, 3 bases remained unmatched. The CDR3 nucleotides read TGCGCCAGCAGCGAACAGGGGGGCCAAGAGACCCAGTACTTC. This codes for CASSEQGGQETQYF.

The chain uses TRBV25-1 and TRBJ1-6, with a weak D call TRBD1 (5 bases). Trimming removed 3 bases at V and 10 bases at J, with 19 bases between. Per the germline V gene, CDR1 is MGHDK and CDR2 is SYGVNS. The CDR3 contains 16 residues. In nucleotides, the CDR3 is TGTGCCAGCAGTGACTGGGGGAGGGGCTTAGGATCACCCCTCCACTTT. Translation gives CASSDWGRGLGSPLHF.

V is TRBV14 and J is TRBJ2-5; TRBD2 matches at 8 bases. V lost 4 bases to trimming and J lost 5 bases; unmatched junction nucleotides: 9. CDR3 length equals 15 residues. In germline, CDR1 is SGHDN, CDR2 FVKESK. The CDR3 sequence: CASSRAPTSVETQYF. The DNA for the CDR3 is TGTGCCAGCAGCCGGGCTCCGACTAGCGTGGAGACCCAGTACTTC.

The rearrangement joins TRBV3-1 (or the pseudogene TRBV3-2) to TRBJ2-4; TRBD2 matches 10 bases. This CDR3 has 15 amino acids. The germline V gene has CDR1 LGHDT and CDR2 YNNKEL (reference sequence). The V and J ends lost 3 bases and 6 bases, in that order; junction bases with no gene match: 5. CDR3 residues: CASSQSGGAGNIQYF. In DNA form, the CDR3 reads TGTGCCAGCAGCCAGAGCGGGGGGGCGGGAAACATTCAGTACTTC.

This sequence joins TRBV6-5 and TRBJ2-7, with 12 bases that match TRBD1. Germline lookup yields CDR1 MNHEY and CDR2 SVGAGI. The length of the CDR3 is 14 residues. V shed 6 bases and J 4 bases; nucleotides not matched to a gene: 4. The CDR3 DNA reads as TGTGCCAGCAGGCCGGGACAGGGGGCGTACGAGCAGTACTTC. Protein sequence: CASRPGQGAYEQYF.

V gene TRBV3-1 (or the pseudogene TRBV3-2) combines with J gene TRBJ1-1; D gene uncertain. The ends were cut back, 1 base at V and 5 bases at J, with 11 bases in the middle. The germline V gene has CDR1 LGHDT and CDR2 YNNKEL (reference sequence). The CDR3 is 14 amino acids. CDR3: CASSQGPGNTEAFF. The CDR3 DNA reads as TGTGCCAGCAGCCAAGGCCCAGGTAATACTGAAGCTTTCTTT.

This chain connects TRBV30 to TRBJ2-1, with 8 bases lining up with TRBD2. J lost 9 bases, V lost 3 bases, and 7 bases had no gene match. CDR1 is GTSNPN, CDR2 SVGIG, per germline (reference sequence). The CDR3 is made up of 13 amino acids. DNA of the CDR3: TGTGCCTGGAGCCTTAGCGGGGTAGGTGAGCAGTTCTTC. It is translated as CAWSLSGVGEQFF.